The 26 T cell receptor beta chains presented below share a single source sample, sequenced in a study of shared clonotypes between healthy human individuals. The naive CD8 subset, CD45RO-negative cells positively selected for CCR7, excluded terminally differentiated effector memory CD45RA+ cells. TCRdb's copy holds only in-frame clones and misses some; the assay was immunoSEQ multiplex PCR. The sample lists hundreds of thousands of clones, 95% to 98% occurring once. Sequencing used naive CD8+ T cells sorted from blood. The source of these receptors is a man aged 30-40 years in good health.

The chain recombines TRBV5-5 with TRBJ1-5; tentatively, D is TRBD1 (6 bases). Germline CDR1 and CDR2: SGHKS and YYEKEE (reference sequence). Trimming left V 4 bases short and J 7 bases short, with 15 bases between. The CDR3 is 14 amino acids. CDR3 bases: TGTGCCAGCAGCCGGGGGCAGGGCGGCCAGCCCCAGCATTTT. This codes for CASSRGQGGQPQHF.

This rearrangement joins TRBV11-2 to TRBJ2-7, with 9 bases lining up with TRBD1. Germline CDR1 and CDR2: SGHAT and FQNNGV. The V and J ends lost 1 base and 6 bases, in that order; junction bases with no gene match: 7. There are 15 residues in the CDR3. The CDR3 is CASSLGPTGGFEQYF. CDR3 nucleotide sequence: TGTGCCAGCAGCTTAGGCCCAACAGGGGGCTTCGAGCAGTACTTC.

V and J are TRBV7-6 and TRBJ2-7; D gene unclear. CDR3 length: 13 amino acids. Germline lookup yields CDR1 SGHVS and CDR2 FNYEAQ. V dropped 0 bases and J dropped 4 bases, with 7 bases sitting between them. CDR3 in DNA: TGTGCCAGCAGCTTAGCCTACGCGTACGAGCAGTACTTC. This translates into CASSLAYAYEQYF. Drawing the rest from reference TRBV7-6 and TRBJ2-7, the complete variable domain is GAGVSQSPRYKVTKRGQDVALRCDPISGHVSLYWYRQALGQGPEFLTYFNYEAQQDKSGLPNDRFSAERPEGSISTLTIQRTEQRDSAMYRCASSLAYAYEQYFGPGTRLTVT.

The chain recombines TRBV28 with TRBJ2-7; D is unclear. Trimming shortened V by 8 bases and J by 2 bases, and 16 bases separated the two germline ends. The CDR3 extends over 14 amino acids. Germline values: CDR1 MDHEN, CDR2 SYDVKM. This chain's CDR3 is CASGPMAGPYEQYF. The CDR3, as DNA: TGTGCCAGCGGACCGATGGCCGGGCCCTACGAGCAGTACTTC.

This chain connects TRBV10-3 to TRBJ1-5, with D unresolved. Per the germline V gene, CDR1 is ENHRY and CDR2 is SYGVKD. This CDR3 is built from 14 residues. V was shortened by 6 bases and J by 1 base, with 10 bases between the two germline ends. For the CDR3, the DNA is TGTGCCATCAGGGCTGCGGGAAGCAATCAGCCCCAGCATTTT. Encoded protein: CAIRAAGSNQPQHF.

The sample holds one count of this clone. The chain couples TRBV11-2 to TRBJ2-6, with 11 bases that match TRBD2. This CDR3 is built from 18 residues. Per the germline V gene, CDR1 is SGHAT and CDR2 is FQNNGV. With V trimmed by 5 bases and J by 2 bases, 8 bases remained unmatched. Written as DNA, the CDR3 is TGTGCCAGCAGCGACAGACTAGCGGGAAGTACTGGGGCCAACGTCCTGACTTTC. It encodes CASSDRLAGSTGANVLTF. The entire variable domain, with the rest obtained from reference TRBV11-2 and TRBJ2-6, is as follows: EAGVAQSPRYKIIEKRQSVAFWCNPISGHATLYWYQQILGQGPKLLIQFQNNGVVDDSQLPKDRFSAERLKGVDSTLKIQPAKLEDSAVYLCASSDRLAGSTGANVLTFGAGSRLTVL.

The CDR3 DNA is TGTGCCAGCAGTTTTCGCCTGTCCTACAATGAGCAGTTCTTC. Residues: CASSFRLSYNEQFF. The chain uses TRBV28 and TRBJ2-1; no clear D. The germline V gene has CDR1 MDHEN and CDR2 SYDVKM. Trimming removed 3 bases at V and 1 base at J, with 7 bases between. This CDR3 is 14 amino acids long.

V usage is TRBV4-1 and J usage is TRBJ2-7; tentatively, D is TRBD2 (6 bases). V shed 6 bases and J shed 0 bases, with 9 bases lying between them. CDR1 is MGHRA, CDR2 YSYEKL, per germline. This CDR3 contains 13 residues. The CDR3 protein is CASRGGNSYEQYF. The DNA for the CDR3 is TGCGCCAGCAGGGGCGGGAACTCCTACGAGCAGTACTTC.

In this sample, this clone turned up once. The gene calls are TRBV29-1 and TRBJ2-5; 7 bases line up with TRBD1. This CDR3 region has 13 residues. The germline gives CDR1 SQVTM, CDR2 ANQGSEA. Trimming took 6 bases from V and 5 from J; bases not matched to a gene: 9. The DNA of the CDR3 is TGCAGCGTACTTCGACAGGGACGGGAGACCCAGTACTTC. The encoded protein is CSVLRQGRETQYF.

J is TRBJ2-7 and V is TRBV7-9, with 7 bases aligning to TRBD1. This CDR3 region has 14 residues. J was trimmed by 2 bases and V by 7 bases; bases with no gene match: 8. From germline, CDR1 is SEHNR and CDR2 FQNEAQ (reference sequence). The CDR3 loop reads CASTGQVVPYEQYF. CDR3 bases: TGTGCCAGCACAGGACAGGTCGTTCCCTACGAGCAGTACTTC.

In regard to this clone: Other nucleotide sequences in the sample specify the same CDR3. The V gene is TRBV27, the J gene TRBJ1-1; D gene uncertain. V lost 0 bases to trimming and J lost 3 bases, with 5 bases between them. The CDR3 totals 13 residues. Germline CDR1 MNHEY, CDR2 SMNVEV (reference sequence). The chain's CDR3 is CASSLSGYTEAFF. The CDR3 region has the DNA TGTGCCAGCAGTTTATCGGGGTACACTGAAGCTTTCTTT.

This clone appeared a few times. The chain combines TRBV10-1 with TRBJ2-3, with a weak D call TRBD2 (7 bases). The germline gives CDR1 WNHNN, CDR2 SYGVQD (reference sequence). CDR3 length: 15 amino acids. The V end was cut by 8 bases, the J end by 2 bases, with 17 bases between. CDR3 loop: CASPRGGGYTDTQYF. The DNA for the CDR3 is TGCGCCAGCCCCCGGGGAGGGGGATACACAGATACGCAGTATTTT.

This chain's CDR3 is CASSSNDGNTEAFF. The CDR3, as DNA: TGTGCCAGCAGCTCTAACGACGGGAACACTGAAGCTTTCTTT. The chain recombines TRBV7-6 with TRBJ1-1; unclear D gene. Trimming left V 4 bases short and J 1 base short, with 10 bases between. Germline V CDR1 and CDR2: SGHVS, FNYEAQ. The CDR3 covers 14 residues.

This clone was recorded only once. The rearrangement uses TRBV7-8 and TRBJ2-7; D perhaps matches TRBD1 (5 bases). The germline V gene encodes CDR1 SGHVS and CDR2 FQNEAQ. Trimming took off 1 base at V and 10 bases at J, with 14 bases between the two ends. The CDR3 runs 13 residues. The CDR3 DNA follows: TGTGCCAGCAGCTTAGGCCAAGGGGATAAACAGTACTTC. This sequence encodes CASSLGQGDKQYF. Combining the CDR3 with reference TRBV7-8 and TRBJ2-7 gives the whole variable domain GAGVSQSPRYKVAKRGQDVALRCDPISGHVSLFWYQQALGQGPEFLTYFQNEAQLDKSGLPSDRFFAERPEGSVSTLKIQRTQQEDSAVYLCASSLGQGDKQYFGPGTRLTVT.

The genes are TRBV27 and TRBJ1-5, with D perhaps matching TRBD1 (6 bases). Germline values: CDR1 MNHEY, CDR2 SMNVEV (reference sequence). The CDR3 has 15 amino acids. The V gene lost 6 bases and the J gene lost 2 bases, with 14 bases spanning the gap. DNA for the CDR3: TGTGCCAGCAGCAGAACACCAGGGGGCAATCAGCCCCAGCATTTT. It yields the protein CASSRTPGGNQPQHF.

The V call is TRBV6-6, the J call TRBJ2-1; D may be TRBD2 (5 bases). In germline, CDR1 is MNHNY, CDR2 SVGAGI (reference sequence). This CDR3 contains 13 residues. The germline V and J ends were trimmed by 7 bases and 10 bases, with 17 bases remaining between them. The CDR3 coding sequence is TGTGCCAGCACCAACCTAGCCGGCAGGGAGCAGTTCTTC. Its translation: CASTNLAGREQFF.

J is TRBJ2-1 and V is TRBV9; 10 bases align to TRBD2. Germline V CDR1 and CDR2: SGDLS, YYNGEE. Germline trimming cut 4 bases from V and 6 bases from J; bases unmatched to any gene: 13. This CDR3 has 17 amino acids. This CDR3 reads CASSPTPLAGVVNEQFF. The DNA for the CDR3 is TGTGCCAGCAGCCCCACCCCCCTAGCGGGAGTGGTCAATGAGCAGTTCTTC.

This chain links TRBV15 with TRBJ1-2; tentative D call: TRBD1 (6 bases). This CDR3 is 17 amino acids long. Deletions cut 3 bases from V and 6 bases from J, with 23 bases between. Germline CDR1 is LNHNV and CDR2 is YYDKDF (reference sequence). DNA for the CDR3: TGTGCCACCAGCAGCATAAGGCAGGGGCGGTCGTTGGATGGCTACACCTTC. Translated, it gives CATSSIRQGRSLDGYTF.

The genes are TRBV11-3 and TRBJ2-1, with TRBD1 as a possible D gene (5 bases). CDR3 length: 14 residues. Trimming took 5 bases from V and 14 from J, leaving 22 bases between them. Per germline, CDR1 SGHNT and CDR2 YENEEA. DNA for the CDR3: TGTGCCAGCAGCCCCGGGCTACTGGGGCAGGAAAAGTTCTTC. Translation gives CASSPGLLGQEKFF. Full variable domain (rest looked up from reference TRBV11-3 and TRBJ2-1): EAGVVQSPRYKIIEKKQPVAFWCNPISGHNTLYWYLQNLGQGPELLIRYENEEAVDDSQLPKDRFSAERLKGVDSTLKIQPAELGDSAVYLCASSPGLLGQEKFFGPGTRLTVL.

The rearrangement joins TRBV7-9 to TRBJ1-3; possible D gene TRBD1, 6 bases. This CDR3 has 16 residues. The germline V gene has CDR1 SEHNR and CDR2 FQNEAQ (reference sequence). Trimming removed 6 bases at V and 3 bases at J, with 18 bases between. The CDR3 region is CASSQLGGPSGNTIYF. CDR3 nucleotide sequence: TGTGCCAGCAGTCAGTTGGGGGGGCCTAGTGGAAACACCATATATTTT.

V and J are TRBV9 and TRBJ2-1; the match to TRBD1 covers 10 bases. CDR1 is SGDLS and CDR2 is YYNGEE in the germline V gene. Trimming removed 3 bases from V and 3 bases from J; junction bases left unmatched: 3. The CDR3 is 15 amino acids. The CDR3 reads CASSEGDRGYNEQFF. The DNA for the CDR3 is TGTGCCAGCAGCGAGGGGGACAGGGGCTACAATGAGCAGTTCTTC.

V usage is TRBV7-2 and J usage is TRBJ1-1, with no clear D. V was cut by 1 base and J by 1 base, with 4 bases left in between. The CDR3 runs to 13 residues. The germline V gene has CDR1 SGHTA and CDR2 FQGNSA. As DNA, the CDR3 is TGTGCCAGCAGCTTAGTAACGAACACTGAAGCTTTCTTT. Its translation: CASSLVTNTEAFF.

About this clone itself: Other nucleotide sequences in the sample specify the same CDR3. The J gene is TRBJ2-7, the V gene TRBV27, with TRBD2 matching over 8 bases. This CDR3 region has 13 residues. The J segment lost 7 bases and the V segment lost 6 bases, leaving 8 bases of the junction unmatched. Per germline, CDR1 MNHEY and CDR2 SMNVEV (reference sequence). The CDR3 region is CASSPRGGREQYF. The CDR3, as DNA: TGTGCCAGCAGCCCTCGGGGGGGGCGTGAGCAGTACTTC.

V usage is TRBV27 and J usage is TRBJ2-3, with D unclear. CDR3 length: 14 amino acids. Trimming shortened V by 5 bases and J by 3 bases, and 12 bases separated the two germline ends. Germline-derived CDR1 and CDR2 are MNHEY and SMNVEV (reference sequence). CDR3 in DNA: TGTGCCAGCAGTCAACTGACTGATACAGATACGCAGTATTTT. As protein: CASSQLTDTDTQYF.

The chain couples TRBV29-1 to TRBJ2-7, with 9 bases fitting TRBD1. This CDR3 is 13 amino acids long. With 7 bases clipped from V and 2 bases from J, the junction kept 6 bases outside the gene matches. Germline V gives CDR1 SQVTM, CDR2 ANQGSEA. CDR3 nucleotides: TGCAGCGCTCGGACAGGGGAGACCTACGAGCAGTACTTC. It is translated as CSARTGETYEQYF.

V and J are TRBV29-1 and TRBJ1-4, with unresolved D. The germline V gene has CDR1 SQVTM and CDR2 ANQGSEA. There are 12 residues in the CDR3. V was cut by 4 bases and J by 4 bases, with 7 bases left in between. CDR3 DNA: TGCAGCGTTGTCAGTCTTAATGAAAAACTGTTTTTT. Its translation is CSVVSLNEKLFF.